Detailed here is one T cell receptor beta chain. Authors' methods: Amplified reference gene primers provided the basis for estimating nucleated cell counts. Generated by immunoSEQ multiplex PCR, the TCRdb table keeps only in-frame clones and is missing some. Clone size and V and J calls were adopted from that table, with D and trimming inferred from the DNA. The sample records hundreds of thousands of clones, 88% being singletons. Germline V gene sequence: CDR1 MNHEY, CDR2 SMNVEV (reference sequence). The CDR3 is 14 residues long. The trim removed 4 bases at V and 4 bases at J, leaving 6 bases unmatched. This specimen comes from a study of blood T cell repertoires in COVID-19.

This receptor was identified in a woman aged 45-65 years who had recovered from COVID-19. The chain employs TRBV27 and TRBJ1-1; TRBD1 aligns across 7 bases. The specimen was PBMCs or T cells enriched from blood (not recorded which). This CDR3 reads CASSSRQGGTEAFF. The CDR3 DNA reads as TGTGCCAGCAGTTCCCGACAGGGCGGCACTGAAGCTTTCTTT.